Listed below are T cell receptor beta chains from one sample, sequenced in a study of cytomegalovirus exposure and HLA in healthy donors. The data were produced by immunoSEQ multiplex PCR, yet TCRdb's version contains in-frame clones alone and is incomplete. The sample includes around 150,000 clones, roughly 88% seen only once; the top ten take 0.45% to 0.6%. What was sequenced was PBMCs. Receptor source: a woman aged 40 to 50 in good health and CMV-seronegative. Each CDR3 is given with its conserved first and last residue. A D gene is named only where the DNA matches it firmly. Clone size is shown for a subset of rows, as once, few, many or a class of expanded clone.

V	J	size	D	CDR3	DNA
TRBV15	TRBJ2-1	-	TRBD2	CATSSPNRAEREEQFF	TGTGCCACCAGCAGCCCGAACAGGGCGGAGCGGGAGGAGCAGTTCTTC
TRBV11-2	TRBJ2-7	once	-	CASRGSSYEQYF	TGTGCCAGCAGGGGCAGCTCCTACGAGCAGTACTTC
TRBV7-9	TRBJ2-1	-	TRBD2	CASSRRLANEQFF	TGTGCCAGCAGCCGAAGACTAGCAAATGAGCAGTTCTTC
TRBV4-3	TRBJ1-3	few	-	CASSQDLRGSSGNTIYF	TGCGCCAGCAGCCAAGATCTAAGGGGAAGCTCTGGAAACACCATATATTTT
TRBV7-9	TRBJ2-7	-	-	CASSLRERGRPSYEQYF	TGTGCCAGCAGCTTGAGGGAGCGTGGCAGGCCATCCTACGAGCAGTACTTC
TRBV2	TRBJ2-7	-	-	CASRVQTYEQYF	TGTGCCAGCAGGGTTCAGACCTACGAGCAGTACTTC
TRBV4-3	TRBJ2-5	few	TRBD2	CASSQGVAGGSETQYF	TGCGCCAGCAGCCAAGGGGTAGCGGGAGGGAGTGAGACCCAGTACTTC
TRBV11-2	TRBJ2-4	once	-	CASSLGAGVDIQYF	TGTGCCAGCAGCTTAGGGGCAGGGGTGGACATTCAGTACTTC
TRBV28	TRBJ1-5	-	-	CASSFAGYQPQHF	TGTGCCAGCAGTTTCGCGGGGTACCAGCCCCAGCATTTT
TRBV4-1	TRBJ1-5	few	TRBD1	CASSPHAGQWRNQPQHF	TGCGCCAGCAGCCCTCACGCGGGACAGTGGCGGAATCAGCCCCAGCATTTT
TRBV7-2	TRBJ1-1	-	-	CASSPFEVKAFF	TGTGCCAGCAGCCCGTTCGAGGTGAAAGCTTTCTTT
TRBV28	TRBJ2-7	-	TRBD2	CASSSGTSGTYYEQYF	TGTGCCAGCAGTTCAGGGACTAGCGGGACCTACTACGAGCAGTACTTC
TRBV19	TRBJ1-5	-	TRBD1	CASSMGQGQGDNQPQHF	TGTGCCAGTAGTATGGGGCAGGGACAGGGCGACAATCAGCCCCAGCATTTT
TRBV11-3	TRBJ2-7	-	-	CASSLDLAGQGFYEQYF	TGTGCCAGCAGCTTAGATTTAGCGGGACAGGGCTTCTACGAGCAGTACTTC
TRBV10-2	TRBJ2-3	few	TRBD2	CASSESGLAGASPTDTQYF	TGCGCCAGCAGTGAGTCGGGGCTAGCGGGAGCTTCTCCCACAGATACGCAGTATTTT
TRBV6-6	TRBJ2-7	-	-	CASSRRDEQYF	TGTGCCAGCAGTCGCCGAGACGAGCAGTACTTC
TRBV28	TRBJ2-2	-	TRBD1	CASSLGQSTGELFF	TGTGCCAGCAGTTTGGGACAGAGCACCGGGGAGCTGTTTTTT
TRBV21-1	TRBJ2-2	few	-	CARSPGTSGDLDTGELFF	TGTGCCAGGAGCCCTGGGACTAGCGGAGACTTGGACACCGGGGAGCTGTTTTTT
TRBV7-9	TRBJ2-1	-	TRBD2	CASSLGAGGSYNEQFF	TGTGCCAGCAGCTTGGGAGCGGGAGGGAGTTACAATGAGCAGTTCTTC
TRBV28	TRBJ2-5	few	TRBD1	CASSSGQQETQYF	TGTGCCAGCAGTTCGGGACAGCAAGAGACCCAGTACTTC
TRBV5-1	TRBJ2-1	-	-	CASSLATGVNNEQFF	TGCGCCAGCAGCTTGGCCACGGGGGTTAACAATGAGCAGTTCTTC
TRBV6-5	TRBJ2-3	-	TRBD1	CASTRDRGTDTQYF	TGTGCCAGCACCAGGGACAGGGGAACAGATACGCAGTATTTT
TRBV19	TRBJ1-1	-	TRBD1	CASSFSDRGPNTEAFF	TGTGCCAGTAGTTTCTCGGACAGGGGGCCCAACACTGAAGCTTTCTTT
TRBV29-1	TRBJ2-1	-	TRBD2	CSVEFGLAGLYNEQFF	TGCAGCGTTGAATTTGGACTAGCGGGATTATACAATGAGCAGTTCTTC
TRBV19	TRBJ2-5	-	-	CATSRVPVETQYF	TGTGCCACCTCGCGGGTGCCGGTGGAGACCCAGTACTTC
TRBV10-3	TRBJ1-4	-	TRBD1	CAISGTGGPEKLFF	TGTGCCATCAGTGGGACAGGGGGCCCTGAAAAACTGTTTTTT
TRBV9	TRBJ2-6	-	TRBD1	CASSKGDRASSGANVLTF	TGTGCCAGCAGCAAAGGGGACAGGGCTTCCTCTGGGGCCAACGTCCTGACTTTC
TRBV28	TRBJ1-2	-	-	CASSVSMRDGYTF	TGTGCCAGCAGTGTCTCGATGCGGGATGGCTACACCTTC
TRBV10-1	TRBJ2-6	-	TRBD1	CASSELRQGVGKGAGANVLTF	TGCGCCAGCAGTGAGTTAAGACAGGGGGTCGGAAAAGGAGCCGGGGCCAACGTCCTGACTTTC
TRBV6-5	TRBJ1-1	-	TRBD1	CASRLMTGSTEAFF	TGTGCCAGCAGATTGATGACAGGGAGCACTGAAGCTTTCTTT
TRBV11-1	TRBJ2-1	once	TRBD2	CASSLSSGAGWAEQFF	TGTGCCAGCAGCTTGTCTAGCGGAGCAGGCTGGGCTGAGCAGTTCTTC
TRBV19	TRBJ2-7	-	-	CASNAGTSYEQYF	TGTGCCAGTAATGCCGGGACATCCTACGAGCAGTACTTC
TRBV7-9	TRBJ2-5	-	-	CASTQGVPLETQYF	TGTGCCAGCACCCAGGGTGTTCCTCTCGAGACCCAGTACTTC
TRBV4-1	TRBJ2-3	-	TRBD2	CASSRGGSSDTQYF	TGCGCCAGCAGCCGGGGCGGGAGCTCAGATACGCAGTATTTT
TRBV4-3	TRBJ1-6	-	-	CASSQNRLRLESPLHF	TGCGCCAGCAGCCAAAATCGGTTGAGGTTAGAATCACCCCTCCACTTT
TRBV2	TRBJ2-1	once	TRBD2	CASSLGLAGTEQFF	TGTGCCAGCAGTCTCGGACTAGCGGGAACTGAGCAGTTCTTC
TRBV7-9	TRBJ2-1	once	TRBD2	CASRPSGGYNEQFF	TGTGCCAGCAGACCTAGCGGGGGGTACAATGAGCAGTTCTTC
TRBV6-5	TRBJ1-1	once	-	CASSSQGVGTEAFF	TGTGCCAGCAGTTCACAGGGAGTAGGCACTGAAGCTTTCTTT
TRBV5-1	TRBJ2-3	-	-	CASGRLLGGTDTQYF	TGCGCCAGCGGTCGATTGCTAGGTGGCACAGATACGCAGTATTTT